These 22 T cell receptor beta chains were all obtained from the same sample, sequenced in a study of CD8+ T cells in alopecia areata. Extraction and reverse transcription of RNA yielded cDNA as the sequencing template. The repertoire was sequenced with immunoSEQ multiplex PCR; TCRdb's copy has only in-frame clones and lacks some. The sample lists around 190,000 clones, roughly 64% occurring once. Noted treatment: oral pan-JAK inhibitor, 5-10 mg twice daily. This material consisted of CD4+ T cells sorted from blood, taken at week 4, from a patient treated with tofacitinib. These receptors all come from a human donor with alopecia areata.

The rearrangement uses TRBV5-6 and TRBJ1-2, with 8 positions matching TRBD1. Germline-derived CDR1 and CDR2 are SGHDT and YYEEEE. The length of the CDR3 is 16 residues. V was pared by 0 bases and J by 2 bases, with 6 bases of the junction left unmatched. CDR3: CASSLGAGGVNYGYTF. The CDR3 DNA reads as TGTGCCAGCAGCTTGGGGGCAGGGGGCGTCAACTATGGCTACACCTTC.

Concerning this clone: In the same sample, other DNA sequences code for this CDR3. The V gene is TRBV30, the J gene TRBJ2-2, with D uncertain. Germline-derived CDR1 and CDR2 are GTSNPN and SVGIG (reference sequence). Trimming took 3 bases from V and 6 from J, leaving 5 bases between them. The CDR3 sequence is 11 residues long. The DNA for the CDR3 is TGTGCCTGGAGCCGGGCCGGGGAGCTGTTTTTT. It is translated as CAWSRAGELFF.

This clone was counted a few times. The chain is built from TRBV7-9 and TRBJ2-5, with a possible D match to TRBD2 (5 bases). Germline lookup yields CDR1 SEHNR and CDR2 FQNEAQ (reference sequence). V was trimmed by 5 bases and J by 1 base, leaving 11 bases between them. This CDR3 region has 14 residues. The CDR3 is CASSVGSVQETQYF. The CDR3 DNA follows: TGTGCCAGCAGCGTGGGGAGTGTCCAAGAGACCCAGTACTTC.

This clone was seen once. The chain employs TRBV19 and TRBJ1-6, with a weak D call TRBD1 (5 bases). The V end lost 4 bases, the J end lost 10 bases, and 14 bases lay between the germline ends. The CDR3 is 14 amino acids. Germline V gene data show CDR1 as LNHDA and CDR2 as SQIVND (reference sequence). This CDR3 is CASSTRDQGSPLHF. The CDR3 nucleotides are TGTGCCAGTAGTACCCGGGACCAAGGATCACCCCTCCACTTT.

This sequence joins TRBV30 and TRBJ1-6, with TRBD1 matching 7 bases. CDR1 and CDR2 (germline): GTSNPN, SVGIG (reference sequence). Germline trimming cut 2 bases from V and 7 bases from J; bases unmatched to any gene: 5. The CDR3 is 14 residues long. The CDR3 is CAWSSGTANSPLHF. The CDR3 coding sequence is TGTGCCTGGAGTTCCGGGACAGCAAATTCACCCCTCCACTTT.

This sequence joins TRBV25-1 and TRBJ1-2; no firm D call. With 3 bases removed from V and 2 bases from J, the gap between germline ends came to 13 bases. Germline V gene sequence: CDR1 MGHDK, CDR2 SYGVNS. The CDR3 extends over 15 amino acids. The CDR3 spells CASSDDVGGNYGYTF. The CDR3 coding sequence is TGTGCCAGCAGTGACGATGTAGGAGGGAACTATGGCTACACCTTC.

The V gene is TRBV18, the J gene TRBJ2-2, with D perhaps TRBD1 (6 bases). Trimming stripped 2 bases from V and 4 bases from J, with 11 bases between. The CDR3 covers 15 residues. Germline CDR1 and CDR2: KGHSH and LQKENI. The chain's CDR3 is CASSPRQDSTGELFF. CDR3 in DNA: TGTGCCAGCTCACCAAGACAGGATTCCACCGGGGAGCTGTTTTTT.

The V and J genes are TRBV18 and TRBJ2-5; unclear D gene. The CDR3 is made up of 13 amino acids. Trimming removed 3 bases at V and 5 bases at J, with 10 bases between. CDR1 and CDR2 (germline): KGHSH, LQKENI. CDR3 loop: CASSPIIEETQYF. CDR3 sequence (DNA): TGTGCCAGCTCACCGATTATCGAGGAGACCCAGTACTTC.

The genes are TRBV13 and TRBJ2-3; D is unresolved. CDR3 length equals 11 residues. The V and J ends lost 4 bases and 7 bases respectively, with 6 bases between them. Germline V lookup: CDR1 PRHDT, CDR2 FYEKMQ (reference sequence). CDR3 in amino acids: CASSSRNTQYF. CDR3 bases: TGTGCCAGCAGCTCGCGCAATACGCAGTATTTT.

This chain links TRBV19 with TRBJ2-3; 8 bases agree with TRBD1. V lost 3 bases to trimming and J lost 2 bases; unmatched junction nucleotides: 4. The CDR3 totals 15 residues. CDR1 is LNHDA and CDR2 is SQIVND in the germline V gene (reference sequence). This CDR3 reads CASSIQGAPTDTQYF. CDR3 bases: TGTGCCAGTAGTATCCAGGGGGCGCCCACAGATACGCAGTATTTT.

This clone has a single count. At the DNA level, this CDR3 is encoded by other sequences in the same sample as well. J is TRBJ2-5 and V is TRBV18; tentative D call: TRBD2 (5 bases). CDR1 KGHSH and CDR2 LQKENI come from the germline V gene. The CDR3 runs to 13 residues. Trimming stripped 0 bases from V and 3 bases from J, with 5 bases between. CDR3 sequence: CASSPPSEETQYF. In DNA form, the CDR3 reads TGTGCCAGCTCACCACCTAGCGAAGAGACCCAGTACTTC.

This clone has more than one count but fewer than ten. The gene calls are TRBV29-1 and TRBJ1-1; a weak D match, TRBD1 (5 bases). The CDR3 has 12 residues. Germline CDR1 is SQVTM and CDR2 is ANQGSEA. V gave up 2 bases and J gave up 2 bases, with 6 bases separating them. In DNA form, the CDR3 reads TGCAGCGTTGAACAGGGAAACACTGAAGCTTTCTTT. It is translated as CSVEQGNTEAFF.

This sequence joins TRBV9 and TRBJ2-7; D not resolved. Germline assignment: CDR1 SGDLS and CDR2 YYNGEE. CDR3 size: 13 residues. Between the trimmed V and J ends, which lost 0 bases and 2 bases, there was a span of 6 bases. The CDR3 reads CASSVGMTYEQYF. DNA for the CDR3: TGTGCCAGCAGCGTAGGGATGACCTACGAGCAGTACTTC.

In its sample, this clone was seen a few times. The chain combines TRBV5-1 with TRBJ1-1, with D unclear. The ends were cut back, 0 bases at V and 1 base at J, with 7 bases in the middle. The germline gives CDR1 SGHRS, CDR2 YFSETQ. This CDR3 spans 14 amino acids. The CDR3 loop reads CASSLANSNTEAFF. The CDR3 nucleotides are TGCGCCAGCAGCTTGGCCAACTCGAACACTGAAGCTTTCTTT.

This clone has only a few counts. V gene TRBV7-2 combines with J gene TRBJ2-4; D might be TRBD1 (7 bases). Trimming took off 5 bases at V and 2 bases at J, with 10 bases between the two ends. Germline V gives CDR1 SGHTA, CDR2 FQGNSA. CDR3 size: 14 residues. In DNA, the CDR3 is TGTGCCAGCAGCCCAGGGGGGCCCAAAAACATTCAGTACTTC. This codes for CASSPGGPKNIQYF.

The chain couples TRBV5-1 to TRBJ2-3; 7 bases fit TRBD1. V gave up 4 bases and J gave up 0 bases; unmatched junction bases: 5. CDR1 is SGHRS, CDR2 YFSETQ, per germline. There are 15 residues in the CDR3. CDR3 coding DNA: TGCGCCAGCAGCCCCCCGACAGGGAGCACAGATACGCAGTATTTT. It is translated as CASSPPTGSTDTQYF.

The CDR3 DNA is TGCAGCGCCACAGGAGGAGCAACTAATGAAAAACTGTTTTTT. It yields the protein CSATGGATNEKLFF. The chain uses TRBV29-1 and TRBJ1-4, with a tentative D call TRBD1 (5 bases). The germline CDR1 and CDR2 sequences are SQVTM and ANQGSEA. Trimming removed 7 bases from V and 0 bases from J, with 12 bases in between. The CDR3 loop spans 14 amino acids.

This chain uses TRBV6-5 with TRBJ1-5; D remains unclear. The CDR3 contains 14 residues. CDR1 is MNHEY and CDR2 is SVGAGI in the germline V gene. Trimming removed 5 bases at V and 6 bases at J, with 14 bases between. Here the CDR3 DNA reads TGTGCCAGCAGTGTGTCCGGAGGAGGTCAGCCCCAGCATTTT. Translated, it gives CASSVSGGGQPQHF.

J is TRBJ2-7 and V is TRBV29-1; no clear D. CDR3 size: 12 residues. CDR1 SQVTM and CDR2 ANQGSEA come from the germline V gene. Trimming stripped 3 bases from V and 6 bases from J, with 12 bases between. The CDR3 coding sequence is TGCAGCGTTGACACCGGTTCTGGCGAGCAGTACTTC. This gives the protein CSVDTGSGEQYF.

The V and J genes are TRBV6-5 and TRBJ2-3; TRBD2 aligns across 8 bases. The V segment lost 5 bases and the J segment 5 bases; nucleotides outside the gene matches: 9. The CDR3 runs 15 residues. Germline V gives CDR1 MNHEY, CDR2 SVGAGI. The CDR3 nucleotides read TGTGCCAGCAGTACCGGGACTAGAAATGGAGATACGCAGTATTTT. Translated: CASSTGTRNGDTQYF.

The chain has TRBV30 and TRBJ1-1; no firm D call. This CDR3 contains 13 residues. Germline values: CDR1 GTSNPN, CDR2 SVGIG (reference sequence). Trimming removed 1 base at V and 10 bases at J, with 16 bases between. As DNA, the CDR3 is TGTGCCTGGAGTGAACTACCGACGGCGGGAGCTTTCTTT. Its protein is CAWSELPTAGAFF.

V usage is TRBV30 and J usage is TRBJ2-7, with D maybe TRBD1 (5 bases). Deletions cut 2 bases from V and 4 bases from J, with 9 bases between. The germline CDR1 and CDR2 sequences are GTSNPN and SVGIG (reference sequence). CDR3 length: 12 residues. The CDR3 DNA follows: TGTGCCTGGAGTAGGGGTGGGTACGAGCAGTACTTC. Amino acids: CAWSRGGYEQYF.